This T cell receptor beta chain was found in a study of T cell repertoires in cytomegalovirus infection. MiXCR, applied by TCRdb to the reads, yields one record per CDR3 protein. The sample holds around 500,000 distinct CDR3 sequences, about 44% seen once. This clonotype was counted a few times. Its antigen is unknown. The sequenced sample was cultured PBMCs, obtained from culture after CMV antigen stimulation. This TCR was recovered from a human donor in good health (CMV status not recorded). Some clones in this sample may be carry-over from other donors' samples.

DNA of the CDR3: TGTGCCAGCAGCCCTCGAACTTTAAAAGAGACCCAGTACTTC. Its protein product is CASSPRTLKETQYF. The rearrangement joins TRBV7-8 to TRBJ2-5, with D unresolved. Germline V gene lookup returns CDR1 SGHVS and CDR2 FQNEAQ. V gave up 5 bases and J gave up 3 bases, with 13 bases separating them. The CDR3 loop spans 14 amino acids.